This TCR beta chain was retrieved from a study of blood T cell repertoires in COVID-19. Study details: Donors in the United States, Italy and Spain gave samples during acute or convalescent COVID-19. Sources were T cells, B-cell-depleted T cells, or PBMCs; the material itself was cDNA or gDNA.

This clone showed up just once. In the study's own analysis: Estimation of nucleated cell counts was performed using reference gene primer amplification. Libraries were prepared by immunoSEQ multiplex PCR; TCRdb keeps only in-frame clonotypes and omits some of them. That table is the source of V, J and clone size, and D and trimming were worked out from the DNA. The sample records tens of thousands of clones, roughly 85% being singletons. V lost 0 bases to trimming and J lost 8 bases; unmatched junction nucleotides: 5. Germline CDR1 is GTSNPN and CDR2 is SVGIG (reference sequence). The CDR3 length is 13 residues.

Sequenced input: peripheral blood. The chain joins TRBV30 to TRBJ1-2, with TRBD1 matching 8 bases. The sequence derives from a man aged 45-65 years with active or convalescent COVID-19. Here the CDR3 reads CAWSVQGAQGYTF. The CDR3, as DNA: TGTGCCTGGAGTGTCCAGGGGGCTCAAGGCTACACCTTC.